This entry features one TCR beta chain sequence. Its antigen is undetermined. This sample stems from a study of T-cell memory formation after mild COVID-19. Study results and caveats: Researchers could not confirm that second-wave clones peaking on day 37 targeted SARS-CoV-2. Some clones that responded were present in memory (sampled pre-infection), which suggests cross-reactive memory joined.

5'RACE primed at constant segments yielded TCR alpha and TCR beta cDNA libraries bearing sample barcodes and UMIs. TCRdb reanalysed the 5' RACE reads using MiXCR and keeps one entry per CDR3 protein. The sample lists 450,000 to 700,000 distinct CDR3 sequences, under 20% occurring once. Sequenced: PBMCs or a T cell subset sorted from them (not recorded which). This receptor was identified in an adult woman who had mild COVID-19 (a few samples of this study predate the infection). Cell type and time point are not known.

This CDR3 is CASSPWTGTMNTEAFF. The CDR3 nucleotides are TGTGCCAGCTCACCCTGGACAGGGACAATGAACACTGAAGCTTTCTTT. This chain links TRBV18 with TRBJ1-1; TRBD1 agrees at 8 bases. From germline, CDR1 is KGHSH and CDR2 LQKENI. V lost 3 bases, J lost 0 bases, and 6 bases stayed unmatched. This CDR3 region has 16 residues. Variable domain in full (rest from reference TRBV18 and TRBJ1-1): NAGVMQNPRHLVRRRGQEARLRCSPMKGHSHVYWYRQLPEEGLKFMVYLQKENIIDESGMPKERFSAEFPKEGPSILRIQQVVRGDSAAYFCASSPWTGTMNTEAFFGQGTRLTVV.